This passage covers 2 T cell receptor beta chains from one sample sequenced in a study of cytomegalovirus exposure and HLA in healthy donors. Clones were read by immunoSEQ multiplex PCR, and TCRdb kept only the in-frame ones, dropping some. Among about 150,000 clones listed, 70% to 90% were seen once. Sequences were obtained from PBMCs. Every receptor here comes from a man aged 18 to 35 in good health and CMV-seropositive.

This rearrangement joins TRBV6-5 to TRBJ2-1; 7 positions agree with TRBD1. The CDR3 totals 15 residues. V dropped 0 bases and J dropped 3; count of bases not matched to a gene: 2. The V gene's germline CDR1 is MNHEY and CDR2 SVGAGI. For the CDR3, the DNA is TGTGCCAGCAGTTACTCGCGGACAGGCTACAATGAGCAGTTCTTC. It encodes CASSYSRTGYNEQFF.

The chain uses TRBV6-1 and TRBJ1-2, with D possibly TRBD1 on 6 matching bases. The length of the CDR3 is 13 residues. The germline gives CDR1 MNHNS, CDR2 SASEGT. Between the trimmed V and J ends, which lost 9 bases and 4 bases, there was a span of 15 bases. CDR3 loop: CASGGAGLYGYTF. The CDR3 bases are TGTGCCAGTGGGGGGGCAGGACTCTATGGCTACACCTTC.